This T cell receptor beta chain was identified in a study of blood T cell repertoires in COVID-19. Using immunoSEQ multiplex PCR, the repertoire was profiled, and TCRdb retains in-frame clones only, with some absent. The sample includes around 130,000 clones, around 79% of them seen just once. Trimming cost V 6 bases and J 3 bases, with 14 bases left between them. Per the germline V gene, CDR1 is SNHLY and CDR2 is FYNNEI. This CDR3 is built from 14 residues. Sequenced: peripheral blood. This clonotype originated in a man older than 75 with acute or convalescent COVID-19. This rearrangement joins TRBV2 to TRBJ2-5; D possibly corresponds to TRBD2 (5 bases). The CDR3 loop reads CASSEGRYKETQYF. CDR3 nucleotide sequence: TGTGCCAGCAGCGAGGGCAGATACAAAGAGACCCAGTACTTC.